A single sample is the source of the 9 T cell receptor beta chains below, sequenced in a study of blood T cell repertoires in COVID-19. The assay was immunoSEQ multiplex PCR, and TCRdb's table has in-frame clones only and misses some. The sample holds around 270,000 clones, roughly 84% seen once. The sample taken for sequencing was peripheral blood. The receptors shown here come from a woman between 35 and 50 years old who had recovered from COVID-19.

The chain carries TRBV30 and TRBJ1-6, with TRBD1 as a possible D gene (5 bases). Deletions cut 2 bases from V and 7 bases from J, with 9 bases between. The CDR3 extends over 13 amino acids. In germline, CDR1 is GTSNPN, CDR2 SVGIG (reference sequence). This CDR3 reads CAWSPQGNSPLHF. The DNA for the CDR3 is TGTGCCTGGAGTCCCCAGGGAAATTCACCCCTCCACTTT.

This clone came up once. The chain combines TRBV29-1 with TRBJ2-3, with 9 nucleotides matching TRBD1. CDR3 size: 15 residues. CDR1 is SQVTM and CDR2 is ANQGSEA in the germline V gene. Trimming removed 7 bases from V and 6 bases from J; junction bases left unmatched: 14. CDR3: CSAQDRGGSWDTQYF. CDR3 coding DNA: TGCAGCGCACAGGACAGGGGTGGTTCCTGGGATACGCAGTATTTT.

The rearrangement uses TRBV7-3 and TRBJ2-1; 9 bases match TRBD1. The CDR3 covers 14 residues. Trimming took 6 bases from V and 9 from J; bases not matched to a gene: 9. Germline V CDR1 and CDR2: SGHTA, FQGTGA. CDR3 DNA sequence: TGTGCCAGCAGGACCGGGACAGGGTGGAGTGAGCAGTTCTTC. Translation gives CASRTGTGWSEQFF. Full variable domain (remainder filled in from reference TRBV7-3 and TRBJ2-1): GAGVSQTPSNKVTEKGKYVELRCDPISGHTALYWYRQSLGQGPEFLIYFQGTGAADDSGLPNDRFFAVRPEGSVSTLKIQRTERGDSAVYLCASRTGTGWSEQFFGPGTRLTVL.

The J gene is TRBJ2-7, the V gene TRBV7-9, with D possibly TRBD1 on 5 matching bases. Trimming pared 0 bases from V and 2 bases from J, leaving 8 bases between. Germline V lookup: CDR1 SEHNR, CDR2 FQNEAQ (reference sequence). This CDR3 comprises 14 residues. The CDR3 region has the DNA TGTGCCAGCAGCTTAGCGAGGACACCCTACGAGCAGTACTTC. It yields the protein CASSLARTPYEQYF. The complete variable domain, with remaining parts taken from reference TRBV7-9 and TRBJ2-7, reads DTGVSQNPRHKITKRGQNVTFRCDPISEHNRLYWYRQTLGQGPEFLTYFQNEAQLEKSRLLSDRFSAERPKGSFSTLEIQRTEQGDSAMYLCASSLARTPYEQYFGPGTRLTVT.

J is TRBJ1-2 and V is TRBV5-1; 9 bases fit TRBD1. V trimming: 0 bases; J trimming: 5 bases; junction bases outside the gene matches: 2. The CDR3 contains 14 residues. Per germline, CDR1 SGHRS and CDR2 YFSETQ. CDR3 sequence (DNA): TGCGCCAGCAGCTTGGGGACAGGGGAATATGGCTACACCTTC. It yields the protein CASSLGTGEYGYTF.

This chain links TRBV4-1 with TRBJ2-7; 9 bases are a match to TRBD1. The V gene's germline CDR1 is MGHRA and CDR2 YSYEKL. CDR3 size: 17 residues. V gave up 0 bases and J gave up 4 bases; unmatched junction bases: 10. CDR3 sequence: CASSQDLGTGHGYEQYF. CDR3 sequence (DNA): TGCGCCAGCAGCCAAGATCTCGGGACAGGGCATGGATACGAGCAGTACTTC.

This chain links TRBV6-6 with TRBJ2-7; D possibly corresponds to TRBD1 (5 bases). CDR3 length: 15 amino acids. The V gene lost 7 bases and the J gene lost 3 bases, with 19 bases spanning the gap. Germline CDR1 is MNHNY and CDR2 is SVGAGI (reference sequence). CDR3 bases: TGTGCCAGCATTCCAAATAGGGCAGGGAACTACGAGCAGTACTTC. It codes for CASIPNRAGNYEQYF.

V is TRBV5-1 and J is TRBJ2-1; a possible D gene is TRBD2 (5 bases). V was cut by 0 bases and J by 0 bases, with 10 bases left in between. This CDR3 spans 16 amino acids. Germline V CDR1 and CDR2: SGHRS, YFSETQ. The DNA of the CDR3 is TGCGCCAGCAGCTTGGCCCAGCGGAGCTCCTACAATGAGCAGTTCTTC. Its protein is CASSLAQRSSYNEQFF. Full variable domain (rest looked up from reference TRBV5-1 and TRBJ2-1): KAGVTQTPRYLIKTRGQQVTLSCSPISGHRSVSWYQQTPGQGLQFLFEYFSETQRNKGNFPGRFSGRQFSNSRSEMNVSTLELGDSALYLCASSLAQRSSYNEQFFGPGTRLTVL.

As concerns this clone: At the DNA level, this CDR3 is encoded by other sequences in the same sample as well. CDR3 region: CASSPEETQYF. For the CDR3, the DNA is TGTGCCAGCTCACCCGAAGAGACCCAGTACTTC. This sequence joins TRBV18 and TRBJ2-5; D uncertain. This CDR3 comprises 11 residues. Germline V gene sequence: CDR1 KGHSH, CDR2 LQKENI. V was pared by 3 bases and J by 3 bases, with 2 bases between.